This T cell receptor (beta chain) was found in a study of identical twins. A universal primer site was added by template switching, and unique molecular identifiers were carried by the cDNA. TCRdb reprocessed the 5' RACE reads with MiXCR, giving one entry per CDR3 protein. The profile shows 550,000 to 800,000 distinct CDR3 sequences, just over 7% of them singletons. Only a few counts were recorded for this clonotype. The V and J ends lost 8 bases and 3 bases respectively, with 8 bases between them. There are 11 residues in the CDR3. This same sample was also part of a study on yellow fever vaccine responses in identical twins.

The TCR was taken from a woman under 30 in good health. Specimen: PBMCs. The gene calls are TRBV12-3 or TRBV12-4 and TRBJ2-7; D remains unclear. CDR3 amino acids: CASGVYYEQYF. The CDR3 coding sequence is TGTGCCAGCGGGGTCTACTACGAGCAGTACTTC.